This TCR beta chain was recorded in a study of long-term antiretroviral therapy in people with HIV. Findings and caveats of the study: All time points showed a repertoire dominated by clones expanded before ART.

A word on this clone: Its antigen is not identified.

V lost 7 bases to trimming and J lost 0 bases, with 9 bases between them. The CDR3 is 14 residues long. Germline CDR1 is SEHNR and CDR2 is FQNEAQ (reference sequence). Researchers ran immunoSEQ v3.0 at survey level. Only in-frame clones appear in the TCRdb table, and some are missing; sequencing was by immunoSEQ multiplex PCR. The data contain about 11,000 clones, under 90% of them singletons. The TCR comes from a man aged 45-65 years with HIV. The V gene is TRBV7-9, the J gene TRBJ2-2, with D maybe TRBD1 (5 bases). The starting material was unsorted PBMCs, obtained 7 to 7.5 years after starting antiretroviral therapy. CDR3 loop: CASTADTNTGELFF. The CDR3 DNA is TGTGCCAGCACCGCGGACACGAACACCGGGGAGCTGTTTTTT.